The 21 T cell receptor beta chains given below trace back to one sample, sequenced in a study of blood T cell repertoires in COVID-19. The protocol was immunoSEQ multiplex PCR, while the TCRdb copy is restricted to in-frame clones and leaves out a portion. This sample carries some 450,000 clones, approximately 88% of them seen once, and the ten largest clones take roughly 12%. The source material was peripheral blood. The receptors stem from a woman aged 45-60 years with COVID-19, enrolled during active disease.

CDR3 region: CASSRQGNQPQHF. The CDR3 nucleotides are TGTGCCAGCAGCAGACAGGGCAATCAGCCCCAGCATTTT. The V and J genes are TRBV21-1 and TRBJ1-5; no check of the table's D call, TRBD1, against the DNA was made. TRBV21-1 is assigned pseudogene status. This CDR3 spans 13 amino acids.

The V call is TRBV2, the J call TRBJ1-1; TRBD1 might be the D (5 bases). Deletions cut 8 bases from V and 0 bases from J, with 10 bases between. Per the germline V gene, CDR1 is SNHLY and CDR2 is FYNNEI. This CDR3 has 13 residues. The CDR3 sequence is CASSQGMNTEAFF. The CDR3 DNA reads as TGTGCCAGCTCCCAGGGCATGAACACTGAAGCTTTCTTT. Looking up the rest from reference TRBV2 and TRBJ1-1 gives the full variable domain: EPEVTQTPSHQVTQMGQEVILRCVPISNHLYFYWYRQILGQKVEFLVSFYNNEISEKSEIFDDQFSVERPDGSNFTLKIRSTKLEDSAMYFCASSQGMNTEAFFGQGTRLTVV.

DNA for the CDR3: TGTGCCAGTAGCATTACAGGGGCTGCTATTAATCAGCCCCAGCATTTT. Translating it yields CASSITGAAINQPQHF. The V and J genes are TRBV19 and TRBJ1-5; 7 positions agree with TRBD1. This CDR3 spans 16 amino acids. CDR1 is LNHDA, CDR2 SQIVND, per germline (reference sequence). The V gene end was trimmed by 6 bases and the J gene end by 4 bases; junction bases not matched to a gene: 12.

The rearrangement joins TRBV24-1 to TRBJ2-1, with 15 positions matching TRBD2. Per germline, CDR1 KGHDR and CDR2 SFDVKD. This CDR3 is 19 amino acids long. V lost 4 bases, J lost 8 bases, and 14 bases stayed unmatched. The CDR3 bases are TGTGCCACCAGTGACTCCCGGACTAGCGGGGGGGGTCAAGTATATGAGCAGTTCTTC. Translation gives CATSDSRTSGGGQVYEQFF.

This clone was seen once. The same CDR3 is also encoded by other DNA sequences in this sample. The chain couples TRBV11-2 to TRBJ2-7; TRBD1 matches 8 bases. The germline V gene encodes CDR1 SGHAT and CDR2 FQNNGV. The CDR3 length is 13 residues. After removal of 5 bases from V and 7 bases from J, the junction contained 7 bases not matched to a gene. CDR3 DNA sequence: TGTGCCAGCAGCCTCGGACAGGGTGGGGAGCAGTACTTC. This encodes CASSLGQGGEQYF.

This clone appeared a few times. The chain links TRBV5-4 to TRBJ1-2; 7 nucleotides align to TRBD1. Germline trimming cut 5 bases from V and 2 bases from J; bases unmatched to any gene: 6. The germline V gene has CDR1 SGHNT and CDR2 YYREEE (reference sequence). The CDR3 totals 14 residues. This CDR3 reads CASSGQAQNYGYTF. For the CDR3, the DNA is TGTGCCAGCAGTGGACAGGCCCAGAACTATGGCTACACCTTC.

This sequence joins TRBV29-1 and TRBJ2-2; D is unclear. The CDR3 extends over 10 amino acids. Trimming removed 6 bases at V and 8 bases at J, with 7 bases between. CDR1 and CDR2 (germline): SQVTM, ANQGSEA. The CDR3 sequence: CSVSTGELFF. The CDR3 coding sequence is TGCAGCGTATCCACAGGGGAGCTGTTTTTT.

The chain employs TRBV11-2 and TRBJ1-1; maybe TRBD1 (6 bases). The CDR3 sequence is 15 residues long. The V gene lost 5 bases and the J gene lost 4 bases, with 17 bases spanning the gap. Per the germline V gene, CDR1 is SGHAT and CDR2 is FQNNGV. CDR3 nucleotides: TGTGCCAGCAGCACCCCTCAGGGGTTAATCACTGAAGCTTTCTTT. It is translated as CASSTPQGLITEAFF.

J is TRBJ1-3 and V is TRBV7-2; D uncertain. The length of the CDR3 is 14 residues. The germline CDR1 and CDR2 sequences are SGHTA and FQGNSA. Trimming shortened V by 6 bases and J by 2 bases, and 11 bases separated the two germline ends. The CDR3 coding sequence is TGTGCCAGCAGATCCCCGGGGACTGGAAACACCATATATTTT. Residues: CASRSPGTGNTIYF.

In DNA form, the CDR3 reads TGTGCCAGCAGTACCCGGCGGGGTCTCACTTCTGGGGCCAACGTCCTGACTTTC. Its protein is CASSTRRGLTSGANVLTF. The rearrangement joins TRBV27 to TRBJ2-6, with D possibly TRBD2 on 6 matching bases. Germline loops: CDR1 MNHEY, CDR2 SMNVEV (reference sequence). The V end was cut by 5 bases, the J end by 1 base, with 18 bases between. There are 18 residues in the CDR3.

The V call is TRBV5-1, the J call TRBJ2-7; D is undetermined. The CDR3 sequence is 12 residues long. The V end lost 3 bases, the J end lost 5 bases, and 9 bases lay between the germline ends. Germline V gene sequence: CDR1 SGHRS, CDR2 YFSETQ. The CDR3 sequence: CASSSPQNEQYF. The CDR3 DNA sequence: TGCGCCAGCAGCTCCCCCCAAAACGAGCAGTACTTC.

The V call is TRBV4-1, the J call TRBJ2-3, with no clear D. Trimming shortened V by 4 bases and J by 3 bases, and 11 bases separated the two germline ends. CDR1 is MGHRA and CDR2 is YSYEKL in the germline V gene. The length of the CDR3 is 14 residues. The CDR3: CASSLLAVTDTQYF. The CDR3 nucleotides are TGCGCCAGCAGCCTCCTGGCTGTTACAGATACGCAGTATTTT.

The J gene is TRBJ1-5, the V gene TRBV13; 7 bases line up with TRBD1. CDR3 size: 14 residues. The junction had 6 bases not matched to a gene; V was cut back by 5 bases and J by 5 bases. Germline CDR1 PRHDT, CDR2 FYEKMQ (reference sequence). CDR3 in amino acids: CASSHRQGDQPQHF. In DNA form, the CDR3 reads TGTGCCAGCAGCCACCGACAGGGCGATCAGCCCCAGCATTTT.

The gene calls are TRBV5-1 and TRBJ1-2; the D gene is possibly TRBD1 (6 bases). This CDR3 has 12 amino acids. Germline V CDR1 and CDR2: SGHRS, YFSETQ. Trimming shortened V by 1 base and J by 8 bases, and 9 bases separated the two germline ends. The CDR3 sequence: CASSLSGDGYTF. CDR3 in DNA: TGCGCCAGCAGCTTGTCAGGGGACGGCTACACCTTC. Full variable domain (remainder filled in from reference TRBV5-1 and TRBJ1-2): KAGVTQTPRYLIKTRGQQVTLSCSPISGHRSVSWYQQTPGQGLQFLFEYFSETQRNKGNFPGRFSGRQFSNSRSEMNVSTLELGDSALYLCASSLSGDGYTFGSGTRLTVV.

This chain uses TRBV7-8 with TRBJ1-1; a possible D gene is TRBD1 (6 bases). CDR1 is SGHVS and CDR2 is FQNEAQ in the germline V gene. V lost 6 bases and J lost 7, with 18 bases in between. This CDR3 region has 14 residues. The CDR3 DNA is TGTGCCAGCAGGGAATCCGACAGGTTTAGTGAAGCTTTCTTT. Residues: CASRESDRFSEAFF. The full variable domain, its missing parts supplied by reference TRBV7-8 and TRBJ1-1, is GAGVSQSPRYKVAKRGQDVALRCDPISGHVSLFWYQQALGQGPEFLTYFQNEAQLDKSGLPSDRFFAERPEGSVSTLKIQRTQQEDSAVYLCASRESDRFSEAFFGQGTRLTVV.

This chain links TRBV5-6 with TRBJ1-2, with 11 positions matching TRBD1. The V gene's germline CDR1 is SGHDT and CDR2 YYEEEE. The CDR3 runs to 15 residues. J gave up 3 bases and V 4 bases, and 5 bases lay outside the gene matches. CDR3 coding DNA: TGTGCCAGCAGCCTAAGGGGACAGGGGGACTATGGCTACACCTTC. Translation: CASSLRGQGDYGYTF.

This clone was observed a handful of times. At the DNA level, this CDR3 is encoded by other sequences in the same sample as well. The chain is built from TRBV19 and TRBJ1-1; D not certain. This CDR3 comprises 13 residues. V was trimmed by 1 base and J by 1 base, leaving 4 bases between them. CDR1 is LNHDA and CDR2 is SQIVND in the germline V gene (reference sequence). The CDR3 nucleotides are TGTGCCAGTAGTATAGGGCAGAACACTGAAGCTTTCTTT. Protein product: CASSIGQNTEAFF.

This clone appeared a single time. The CDR3 spells CASSNDRGNEQYF. Here the CDR3 DNA reads TGTGCCAGCAGCAATGACAGGGGGAACGAGCAGTACTTC. V usage is TRBV7-7 and J usage is TRBJ2-7, with 9 bases aligning to TRBD1. The V and J ends lost 5 bases and 5 bases, in that order; junction bases with no gene match: 4. The CDR3 covers 13 residues. Per the germline V gene, CDR1 is SSHAT and CDR2 is FNYEAQ (reference sequence).

The CDR3 is CASSTARGGTTYGYTF. The CDR3 nucleotides read TGTGCCAGCAGCACCGCCAGGGGTGGCACGACCTATGGCTACACCTTC. This chain joins TRBV7-8 and TRBJ1-2; maybe TRBD1 (6 bases). The CDR3 is made up of 16 amino acids. Germline V CDR1 and CDR2: SGHVS, FQNEAQ. Deletions cut 5 bases from V and 4 bases from J, with 20 bases between.

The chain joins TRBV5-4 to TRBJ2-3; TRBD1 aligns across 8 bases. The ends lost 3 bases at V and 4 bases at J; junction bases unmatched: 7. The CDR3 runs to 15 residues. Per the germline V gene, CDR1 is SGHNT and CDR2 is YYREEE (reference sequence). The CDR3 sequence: CASSSTGGRADTQYF. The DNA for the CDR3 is TGTGCCAGCAGCTCTACAGGGGGAAGGGCAGATACGCAGTATTTT.

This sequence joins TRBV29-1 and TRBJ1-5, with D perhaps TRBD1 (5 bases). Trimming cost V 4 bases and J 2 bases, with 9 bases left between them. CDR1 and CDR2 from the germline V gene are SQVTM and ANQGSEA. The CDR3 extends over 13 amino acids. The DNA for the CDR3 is TGCAGCGTTGGAGGAGGGGGCAATCAGCCCCAGCATTTT. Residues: CSVGGGGNQPQHF.